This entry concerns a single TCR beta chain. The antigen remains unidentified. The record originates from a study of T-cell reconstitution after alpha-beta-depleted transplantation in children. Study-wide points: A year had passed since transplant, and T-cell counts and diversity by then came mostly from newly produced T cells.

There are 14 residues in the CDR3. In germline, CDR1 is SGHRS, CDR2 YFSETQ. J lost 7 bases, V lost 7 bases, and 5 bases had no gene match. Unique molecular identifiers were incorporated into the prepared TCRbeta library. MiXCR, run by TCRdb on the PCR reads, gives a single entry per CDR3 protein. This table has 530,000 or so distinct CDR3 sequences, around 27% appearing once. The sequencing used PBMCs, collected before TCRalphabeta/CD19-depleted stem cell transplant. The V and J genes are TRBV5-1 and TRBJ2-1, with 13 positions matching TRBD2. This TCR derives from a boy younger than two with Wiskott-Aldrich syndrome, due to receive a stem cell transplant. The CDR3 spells CASERTSGSNEQFF. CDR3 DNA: TGCGCCAGCGAGCGGACTAGCGGGAGTAATGAGCAGTTCTTC. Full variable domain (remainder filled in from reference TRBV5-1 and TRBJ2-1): KAGVTQTPRYLIKTRGQQVTLSCSPISGHRSVSWYQQTPGQGLQFLFEYFSETQRNKGNFPGRFSGRQFSNSRSEMNVSTLELGDSALYLCASERTSGSNEQFFGPGTRLTVL.